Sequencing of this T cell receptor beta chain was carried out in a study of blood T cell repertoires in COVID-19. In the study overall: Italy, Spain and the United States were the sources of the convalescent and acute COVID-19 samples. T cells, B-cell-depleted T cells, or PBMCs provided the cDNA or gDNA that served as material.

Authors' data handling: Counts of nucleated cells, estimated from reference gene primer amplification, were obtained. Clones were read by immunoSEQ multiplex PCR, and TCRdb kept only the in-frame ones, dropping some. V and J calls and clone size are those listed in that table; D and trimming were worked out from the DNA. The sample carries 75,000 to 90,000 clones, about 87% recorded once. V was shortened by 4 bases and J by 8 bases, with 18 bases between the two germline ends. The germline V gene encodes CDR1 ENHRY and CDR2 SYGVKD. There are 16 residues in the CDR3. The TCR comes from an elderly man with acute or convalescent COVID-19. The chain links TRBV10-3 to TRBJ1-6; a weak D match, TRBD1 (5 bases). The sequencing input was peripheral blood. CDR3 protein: CAISVYQGDGDSPLHF. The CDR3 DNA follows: TGTGCCATCAGTGTGTATCAGGGCGACGGAGATTCACCCCTCCACTTT.